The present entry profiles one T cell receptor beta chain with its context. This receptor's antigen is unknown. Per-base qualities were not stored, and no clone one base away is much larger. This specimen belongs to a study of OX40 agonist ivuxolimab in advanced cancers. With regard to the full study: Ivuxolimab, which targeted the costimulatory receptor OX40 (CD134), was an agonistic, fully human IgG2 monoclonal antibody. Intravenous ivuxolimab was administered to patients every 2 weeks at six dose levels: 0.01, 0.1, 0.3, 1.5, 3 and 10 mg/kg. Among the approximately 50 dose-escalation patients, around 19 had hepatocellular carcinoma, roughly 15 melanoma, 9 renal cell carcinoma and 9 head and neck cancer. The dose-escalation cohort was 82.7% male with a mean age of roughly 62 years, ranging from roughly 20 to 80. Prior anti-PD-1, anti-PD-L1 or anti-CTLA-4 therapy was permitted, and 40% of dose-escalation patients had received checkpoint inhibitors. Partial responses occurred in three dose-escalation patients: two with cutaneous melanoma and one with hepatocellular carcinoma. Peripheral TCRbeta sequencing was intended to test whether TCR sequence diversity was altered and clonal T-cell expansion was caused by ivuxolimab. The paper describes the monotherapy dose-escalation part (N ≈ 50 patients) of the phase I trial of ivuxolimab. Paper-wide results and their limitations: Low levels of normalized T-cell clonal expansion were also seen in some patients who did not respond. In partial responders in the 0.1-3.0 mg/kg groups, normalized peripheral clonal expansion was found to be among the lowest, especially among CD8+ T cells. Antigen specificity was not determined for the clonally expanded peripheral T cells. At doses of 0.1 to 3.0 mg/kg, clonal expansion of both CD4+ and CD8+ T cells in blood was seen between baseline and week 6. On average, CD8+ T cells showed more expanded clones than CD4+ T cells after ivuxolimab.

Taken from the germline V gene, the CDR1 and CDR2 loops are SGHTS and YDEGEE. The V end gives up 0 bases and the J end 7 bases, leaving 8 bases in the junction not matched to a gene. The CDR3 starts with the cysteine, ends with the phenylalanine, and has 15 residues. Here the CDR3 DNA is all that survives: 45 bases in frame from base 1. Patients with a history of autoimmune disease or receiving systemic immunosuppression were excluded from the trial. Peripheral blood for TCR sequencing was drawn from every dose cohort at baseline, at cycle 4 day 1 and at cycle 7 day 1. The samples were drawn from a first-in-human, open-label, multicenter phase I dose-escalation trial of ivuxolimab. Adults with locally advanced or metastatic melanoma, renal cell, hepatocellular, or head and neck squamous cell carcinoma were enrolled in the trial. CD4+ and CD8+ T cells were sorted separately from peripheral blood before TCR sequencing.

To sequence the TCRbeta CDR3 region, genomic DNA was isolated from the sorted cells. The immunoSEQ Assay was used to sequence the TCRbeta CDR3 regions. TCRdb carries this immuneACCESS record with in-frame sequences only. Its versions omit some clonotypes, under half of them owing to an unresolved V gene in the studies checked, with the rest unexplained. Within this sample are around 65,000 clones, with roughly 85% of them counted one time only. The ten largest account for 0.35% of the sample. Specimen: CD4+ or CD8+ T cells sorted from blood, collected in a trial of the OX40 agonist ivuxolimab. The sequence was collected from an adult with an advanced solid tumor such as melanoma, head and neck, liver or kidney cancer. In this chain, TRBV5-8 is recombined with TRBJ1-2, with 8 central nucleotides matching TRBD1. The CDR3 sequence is CASSLDQGARGGYTF. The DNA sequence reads TGTGCCAGCAGCTTGGATCAGGGGGCAAGGGGTGGCTACACCTTC.